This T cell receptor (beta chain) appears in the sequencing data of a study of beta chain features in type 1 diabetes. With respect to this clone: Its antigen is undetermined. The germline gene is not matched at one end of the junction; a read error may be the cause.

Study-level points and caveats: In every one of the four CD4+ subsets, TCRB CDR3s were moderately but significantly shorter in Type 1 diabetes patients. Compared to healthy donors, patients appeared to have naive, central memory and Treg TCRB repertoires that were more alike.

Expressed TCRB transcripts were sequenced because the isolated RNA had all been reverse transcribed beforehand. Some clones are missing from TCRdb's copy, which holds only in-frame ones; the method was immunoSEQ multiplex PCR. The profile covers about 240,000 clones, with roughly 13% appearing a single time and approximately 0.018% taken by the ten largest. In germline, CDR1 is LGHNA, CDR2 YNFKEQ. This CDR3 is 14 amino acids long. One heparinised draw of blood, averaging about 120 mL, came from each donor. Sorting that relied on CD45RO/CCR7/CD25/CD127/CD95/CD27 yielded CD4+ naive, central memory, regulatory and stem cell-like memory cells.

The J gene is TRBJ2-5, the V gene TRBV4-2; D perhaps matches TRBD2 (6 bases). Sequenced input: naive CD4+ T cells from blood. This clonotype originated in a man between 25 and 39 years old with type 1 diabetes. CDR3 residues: CAGSQGSGGETQYF. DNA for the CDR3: TGTGCCGGCAGCCAAGGAAGTGGGGGGGAGACCCAGTACTTC.